These 24 T cell receptor beta chains were sequenced from one sample in a study of cytomegalovirus exposure and HLA in healthy donors. In the PCR, 60 Vbeta and 13 Jbeta primers were used. The repertoire was sequenced with immunoSEQ multiplex PCR; TCRdb's copy has only in-frame clones and lacks some. Here the sample spans under 200,000 clones, around 80% being singletons. The source material was PBMCs. The receptor set was obtained from a man aged 35 to 55 in good health and CMV-seropositive.

The chain couples TRBV7-9 to TRBJ2-4; possibly TRBD1 for D (5 bases). Trimming removed 3 bases from V and 5 bases from J, with 11 bases in between. From germline, CDR1 is SEHNR and CDR2 FQNEAQ (reference sequence). The CDR3 loop spans 14 amino acids. This chain's CDR3 is CASSFSQGENIQYF. The CDR3 DNA reads as TGTGCCAGCAGCTTCTCCCAGGGCGAAAACATTCAGTACTTC.

The chain joins TRBV28 to TRBJ1-5; 8 bases agree with TRBD1. This CDR3 comprises 14 residues. The junction had 6 bases not matched to a gene; V was cut back by 2 bases and J by 9 bases. Germline V gives CDR1 MDHEN, CDR2 SYDVKM. CDR3 sequence: CASSLGTGAWPQHF. Here the CDR3 DNA reads TGTGCCAGCAGTTTAGGGACAGGCGCCTGGCCCCAGCATTTT. Variable domain in full (rest from reference TRBV28 and TRBJ1-5): DVKVTQSSRYLVKRTGEKVFLECVQDMDHENMFWYRQDPGLGLRLIYFSYDVKMKEKGDIPEGYSVSREKKERFSLILESASTNQTSMYLCASSLGTGAWPQHFGDGTRLSIL.

The V and J genes are TRBV11-3 and TRBJ2-7, with TRBD2 matching 12 bases. This CDR3 is 16 amino acids long. The trim removed 5 bases at V and 0 bases at J, leaving 5 bases unmatched. Germline V gene data show CDR1 as SGHNT and CDR2 as YENEEA. As DNA, the CDR3 is TGTGCCAGCAGCCCTGGGACTAGCGGGTTCTCCTACGAGCAGTACTTC. Translated: CASSPGTSGFSYEQYF.

The chain joins TRBV6-5 to TRBJ2-1, with 7 bases aligning to TRBD2. The V and J ends lost 4 bases and 7 bases, in that order; junction bases with no gene match: 4. Germline V gene sequence: CDR1 MNHEY, CDR2 SVGAGI. This CDR3 has 13 residues. DNA of the CDR3: TGTGCCAGCAGTTGGACTAGTTTAAATGAGCAGTTCTTC. Amino acids: CASSWTSLNEQFF.

Worth noting for this clone: The junction does not match germline at one end; this may be a read error. The chain combines TRBV7-7 with TRBJ2-2, with D unresolved. Germline loops: CDR1 SSHAT, CDR2 FNYEAQ (reference sequence). The CDR3 consists of 13 residues. CDR3 nucleotides: TGTGCTAGCAGCCCGCGAGAAACCGGGGAGCTGTTTTTT. It codes for CASSPRETGELFF.

The chain uses TRBV28 and TRBJ2-7; D may be TRBD2 (6 bases). The CDR3 is 15 amino acids. V was cut by 1 base and J by 2 bases, with 12 bases left in between. Per the germline V gene, CDR1 is MDHEN and CDR2 is SYDVKM. The CDR3 loop reads CASSLFGGTTYEQYF. The CDR3 DNA reads TGTGCCAGCAGTTTATTTGGGGGGACCACCTACGAGCAGTACTTC.

The chain has TRBV15 and TRBJ2-2; D gene ambiguous. The CDR3 totals 14 residues. Germline lookup yields CDR1 LNHNV and CDR2 YYDKDF (reference sequence). V was shortened by 10 bases and J by 0 bases, with 12 bases between the two germline ends. The chain's CDR3 is CAINIPANTGELFF. Here the CDR3 DNA reads TGTGCCATCAACATACCCGCGAACACCGGGGAGCTGTTTTTT.

This rearrangement joins TRBV7-2 to TRBJ2-7, with a weak D call TRBD2 (6 bases). Looked up from germline, CDR1 is SGHTA and CDR2 is FQGNSA. Trimming took off 3 bases at V and 7 bases at J, with 28 bases between the two ends. The CDR3 has 18 amino acids. CDR3 region: CASSLSRGWSRSGGEQYF. The CDR3 region has the DNA TGTGCCAGCAGCTTGAGTCGCGGTTGGAGCCGGTCCGGGGGAGAGCAGTACTTC. Together with reference TRBV7-2 and TRBJ2-7, the CDR3 gives the full variable domain: GAGVSQSPSNKVTEKGKDVELRCDPISGHTALYWYRQSLGQGLEFLIYFQGNSAPDKSGLPSDRFSAERTGGSVSTLTIQRTQQEDSAVYLCASSLSRGWSRSGGEQYFGPGTRLTVT.

The chain combines TRBV2 with TRBJ2-3; D is unclear. This CDR3 comprises 13 residues. The V end was cut by 5 bases, the J end by 1 base, with 7 bases between. Germline assignment: CDR1 SNHLY and CDR2 FYNNEI. The DNA for the CDR3 is TGTGCCAGCAGTACTGAACGCACAGATACGCAGTATTTT. Translating it yields CASSTERTDTQYF.

The chain combines TRBV5-1 with TRBJ2-7, with D unresolved. V gave up 0 bases and J gave up 0 bases, with 13 bases separating them. The length of the CDR3 is 16 residues. The germline V gene has CDR1 SGHRS and CDR2 YFSETQ. The CDR3 sequence is CASSLAPTTRSYEQYF. CDR3 DNA sequence: TGCGCCAGCAGCTTGGCCCCAACAACACGCTCCTACGAGCAGTACTTC.

This rearrangement joins TRBV5-1 to TRBJ1-4, with D perhaps matching TRBD1 (5 bases). Trimming shortened V by 4 bases and J by 0 bases, and 7 bases separated the two germline ends. The length of the CDR3 is 14 residues. The germline V gene encodes CDR1 SGHRS and CDR2 YFSETQ. In nucleotides, the CDR3 is TGCGCCAGCAGCAGCAGGGCAACTAATGAAAAACTGTTTTTT. It codes for CASSSRATNEKLFF.

V is TRBV7-2 and J is TRBJ2-7; TRBD1 might be the D (6 bases). There are 14 residues in the CDR3. V was cut by 5 bases and J by 0 bases, with 11 bases left in between. Germline V gene sequence: CDR1 SGHTA, CDR2 FQGNSA. The CDR3 loop reads CASSEATGSYEQYF. In DNA form, the CDR3 reads TGTGCCAGCAGCGAGGCGACAGGCTCCTACGAGCAGTACTTC.

This clone has a single count. The chain is built from TRBV2 and TRBJ2-3; 8 bases agree with TRBD2. Germline-derived CDR1 and CDR2 are SNHLY and FYNNEI. This CDR3 has 16 amino acids. J lost 2 bases, V lost 4 bases, and 8 bases had no gene match. CDR3 loop: CASSAWTSRTTDTQYF. The DNA of the CDR3 is TGTGCCAGCAGTGCTTGGACTAGCCGAACCACAGATACGCAGTATTTT.

The CDR3 sequence: CASSLVLSTRGELFF. The CDR3 coding sequence is TGTGCCAGCAGCTTAGTTCTTTCGACACGCGGGGAGCTGTTTTTT. The chain links TRBV7-2 to TRBJ2-2; D unresolved. V lost 1 base and J lost 7, with 13 bases in between. The germline CDR1 and CDR2 sequences are SGHTA and FQGNSA. CDR3 size: 15 residues.

The rearrangement uses TRBV9 and TRBJ2-5; the D gene is possibly TRBD2 (5 bases). The V gene's germline CDR1 is SGDLS and CDR2 YYNGEE. Trimming cost V 4 bases and J 5 bases, with 15 bases left between them. The CDR3 has 14 amino acids. The CDR3 loop is CASSPPGSAETQYF. CDR3 in DNA: TGTGCCAGCAGCCCCCCGGGGTCAGCGGAGACCCAGTACTTC.

The rearrangement uses TRBV9 and TRBJ1-1, with D unresolved. V was shortened by 4 bases and J by 0 bases, with 7 bases between the two germline ends. Germline CDR1 SGDLS, CDR2 YYNGEE. The CDR3 has 13 residues. The CDR3 DNA reads as TGTGCCAGCAGCCTCAGTGTGAACACTGAAGCTTTCTTT. Protein sequence: CASSLSVNTEAFF.

The table lists this clone with a count of one. This chain joins TRBV4-3 and TRBJ1-1, with D maybe TRBD1 (5 bases). The V end was cut by 0 bases, the J end by 8 bases, with 16 bases between. The germline V gene encodes CDR1 LGHNA and CDR2 YSLEER. The CDR3 is made up of 15 amino acids. This chain's CDR3 is CASSQDLGGTVEAFF. Here the CDR3 DNA reads TGCGCCAGCAGCCAAGATCTCGGGGGTACTGTAGAAGCTTTCTTT.

This chain connects TRBV28 to TRBJ1-5; tentative D call: TRBD1 (6 bases). V dropped 5 bases and J dropped 4 bases, with 9 bases sitting between them. This CDR3 region has 13 residues. Germline V lookup: CDR1 MDHEN, CDR2 SYDVKM. The CDR3 reads CASSPTGNQPQHF. CDR3 sequence (DNA): TGTGCCAGCAGTCCCACAGGGAATCAGCCCCAGCATTTT. Full variable domain (missing parts from reference TRBV28 and TRBJ1-5): DVKVTQSSRYLVKRTGEKVFLECVQDMDHENMFWYRQDPGLGLRLIYFSYDVKMKEKGDIPEGYSVSREKKERFSLILESASTNQTSMYLCASSPTGNQPQHFGDGTRLSIL.

V usage is TRBV9 and J usage is TRBJ2-7; D is perhaps TRBD2 (5 bases). V gave up 3 bases and J gave up 0 bases, with 10 bases separating them. The CDR3 is made up of 14 amino acids. Germline-derived CDR1 and CDR2 are SGDLS and YYNGEE. The CDR3 DNA is TGTGCCAGCAGCGGTCAGGACTTCTCCTACGAGCAGTACTTC. It codes for CASSGQDFSYEQYF.

The sample holds a few counts of this clone. The chain recombines TRBV6-5 with TRBJ2-3, with 10 bases aligning to TRBD2. Germline values: CDR1 MNHEY, CDR2 SVGAGI. The CDR3 has 14 amino acids. J was trimmed by 3 bases and V by 8 bases; bases with no gene match: 5. For the CDR3, the DNA is TGTGCCAGCGCCGGGACTAGCGAGACAGATACGCAGTATTTT. Translation gives CASAGTSETDTQYF.

This clone has just a few counts. The J gene is TRBJ2-2, the V gene TRBV5-1; 8 positions agree with TRBD2. Trimming cost V 7 bases and J 5 bases; bases outside gene matches: 10. CDR1 and CDR2 (germline): SGHRS, YFSETQ. The CDR3 loop spans 15 amino acids. CDR3 DNA sequence: TGCGCCAGCCTGTCCGGGACTAGAAGTACCGGGGAGCTGTTTTTT. Translated: CASLSGTRSTGELFF.

The rearrangement joins TRBV10-3 to TRBJ2-1; D unresolved. Germline CDR1 reads ENHRY; CDR2 reads SYGVKD. With 2 bases removed from V and 3 bases from J, the gap between germline ends came to 5 bases. The length of the CDR3 is 13 residues. CDR3 bases: TGTGCCATCAGTGAGCCAAACTACAATGAGCAGTTCTTC. Encoded protein: CAISEPNYNEQFF.

This chain connects TRBV6-5 to TRBJ1-5, with TRBD1 matching over 7 bases. CDR1 is MNHEY, CDR2 SVGAGI, per germline. V shed 7 bases, J shed 8 bases, and the junction held 14 bases outside the gene matches. CDR3 size: 15 residues. The CDR3 region has the DNA TGTGCCAGCATAACGGGACAGTCAGGAAGTGAGCCCCAGCATTTT. Amino acids: CASITGQSGSEPQHF.

The CDR3 DNA is TGTGCCAGCAGACCGTCAGCGCTGCTTCCCTATGGCTACACCTTC. Translating it yields CASRPSALLPYGYTF. J is TRBJ1-2 and V is TRBV11-3; D is undetermined. The germline CDR1 and CDR2 sequences are SGHNT and YENEEA. Trimming shortened V by 6 bases and J by 4 bases, and 18 bases separated the two germline ends. CDR3 length: 15 amino acids. The entire variable domain, with the rest obtained from reference TRBV11-3 and TRBJ1-2, is as follows: EAGVVQSPRYKIIEKKQPVAFWCNPISGHNTLYWYLQNLGQGPELLIRYENEEAVDDSQLPKDRFSAERLKGVDSTLKIQPAELGDSAVYLCASRPSALLPYGYTFGSGTRLTVV.